The 7 T cell receptor beta chains given below trace back to one sample, sequenced in a study of blood T cells in healthy people across ages (dated by TCRdb to about 2015). Libraries came from 5' RACE. The sequencer was an Illumina HiSeq 2500. A second PCR of roughly 6 to 12 cycles was run with a J-beta primer mix and a sample-barcoded 5' primer. TCRdb reran the public reads through fastp at Q25 and MiXCR, keeping productive beta chains. Merged by CDR3 protein, the rows form single entries marked with the most common genes and DNA. The sample records roughly 2 million distinct CDR3 sequences, around half of which are singletons. About 2.1% of the sample comes from the top ten. Sequenced input: blood. The origin of the receptors is a woman aged 40 to 50 in good health.

This clonotype was detected only a few times. V and J are TRBV20-1 and TRBJ2-7; 10 bases line up with TRBD1. The CDR3 sequence is 14 residues long. V dropped 6 bases and J dropped 2; count of bases not matched to a gene: 7. Germline V gives CDR1 DFQATT, CDR2 SNEGSKA (reference sequence). As DNA, the CDR3 is TGCAGTGCCACTTCCGGGACAGGGGCCTACGAGCAGTACTTC. Its translation is CSATSGTGAYEQYF.

Concerning this clonotype: One junction end disagrees with the germline gene, perhaps due to a read error. V and J are TRBV6-2 or TRBV6-3 and TRBJ1-2; no clear D gene. The CDR3 consists of 15 residues. From germline, CDR1 is MNHEY and CDR2 SVGEGT. The CDR3 bases are TGTGCCAGCAGCTATACAAGGACGGCTAACTATGGCCACACCTTC. It codes for CASSYTRTANYGHTF.

This clonotype has only a few counts. The J gene is TRBJ2-1, the V gene TRBV7-2, with D perhaps matching TRBD2 (6 bases). This CDR3 is 14 amino acids long. CDR1 is SGHTA, CDR2 FQGNSA, per germline. V lost 5 bases and J 7 bases, leaving 15 bases between the germline ends. Here the CDR3 reads CASSPLRGINEQFF. The CDR3, as DNA: TGTGCCAGCAGCCCCTTGCGGGGTATTAATGAGCAGTTCTTC. Full variable domain (rest looked up from reference TRBV7-2 and TRBJ2-1): GAGVSQSPSNKVTEKGKDVELRCDPISGHTALYWYRQSLGQGLEFLIYFQGNSAPDKSGLPSDRFSAERTGGSVSTLTIQRTQQEDSAVYLCASSPLRGINEQFFGPGTRLTVL.

The rearrangement joins TRBV11-2 to TRBJ2-6, with D perhaps assigned TRBD1 or TRBD2 (5 bases each). Germline CDR1 is SGHAT and CDR2 is FQNNGV. This CDR3 has 18 amino acids. V gave up 5 bases and J gave up 0 bases, with 17 bases separating them. The CDR3 protein is CASSPTGGGSSGANVLTF. CDR3 in DNA: TGTGCCAGCAGCCCAACGGGTGGGGGTAGCTCTGGGGCCAACGTCCTGACTTTC.

This sequence joins TRBV6-6 and TRBJ2-1; 9 positions agree with TRBD2. After removal of 7 bases from V and 2 bases from J, the junction contained 9 bases not matched to a gene. Germline CDR1 is MNHNY and CDR2 is SVGAGI (reference sequence). The CDR3 sequence is 16 residues long. The DNA for the CDR3 is TGTGCCAGCATTGTTTTAGCGGGGGCCCCCTACAATGAGCAGTTCTTC. This encodes CASIVLAGAPYNEQFF.

This clonotype has just one count. This chain links TRBV25-1 with TRBJ2-4; possibly TRBD2 for D (5 bases). The J call may be faulty, since TRBJ2-7 better matches the DNA end. The germline V gene has CDR1 MGHDK and CDR2 SYGVNS. This CDR3 region has 14 residues. The CDR3 sequence: CASSVSDSYNEQYF. The CDR3 DNA follows: TGTGCCAGCAGTGTTTCGGACTCATACAACGAGCAGTACTTC.

This rearrangement joins TRBV11-2 to TRBJ2-7; 13 nucleotides match TRBD2. This CDR3 spans 17 amino acids. The V and J ends lost 3 bases and 3 bases, in that order; junction bases with no gene match: 8. Germline loops: CDR1 SGHAT, CDR2 FQNNGV. The chain's CDR3 is CASSFDRLAGGHYEQYF. CDR3 DNA: TGTGCCAGCAGCTTTGATCGACTAGCGGGGGGTCACTACGAGCAGTACTTC.